Listed here is a single T cell receptor (beta chain). The CDR3 contains 17 residues. From germline, CDR1 is MDHEN and CDR2 SYDVKM. The V gene end was trimmed by 6 bases and the J gene end by 1 base; junction bases not matched to a gene: 8. The authors' processing: It was from reference gene primer amplification that nucleated cell counts were estimated. Libraries were prepared by immunoSEQ multiplex PCR; TCRdb keeps only in-frame clonotypes and omits some of them. V, J and clone size reflect that table, while D and trimming were determined from the DNA. The table shows some 82,000 clones, with 81% occurring only once. This sample is part of a study of blood T cell repertoires in COVID-19. Study details: COVID-19 samples collected from the United States, Italy and Spain covered acute and convalescent phases. T cells, B-cell-depleted T cells, or PBMCs provided the cDNA or gDNA that served as material.

The chain combines TRBV28 with TRBJ2-7; TRBD2 matches at 14 bases. Specimen: peripheral blood. The receptor's source is an elderly man with acute or convalescent COVID-19. CDR3 sequence reads: CASSPGLAGDPSYEQYF. For the CDR3, the DNA is TGTGCCAGCAGCCCGGGACTAGCGGGAGATCCGTCCTACGAGCAGTACTTC.